This TCR beta chain stems from a study of cytomegalovirus exposure and HLA in healthy donors. Germline V gene lookup returns CDR1 SEHNR and CDR2 FQNEAQ (reference sequence). V gave up 0 bases and J gave up 0 bases, with 9 bases separating them. The CDR3 totals 16 residues. Vbeta (60) and Jbeta (13) primers were used in the PCR. Measured with immunoSEQ multiplex PCR; TCRdb has only the in-frame clones, and not every one. The sample yields around 140,000 clones, roughly 79% seen once. V and J are TRBV7-9 and TRBJ1-3, with unresolved D. Input material: PBMCs. The sequence derives from a middle-aged woman in good health and CMV-seronegative. CDR3 DNA sequence: TGTGCCAGCAGCTTAGCGGAGGGTTTCTCTGGAAACACCATATATTTT. Its protein product is CASSLAEGFSGNTIYF.